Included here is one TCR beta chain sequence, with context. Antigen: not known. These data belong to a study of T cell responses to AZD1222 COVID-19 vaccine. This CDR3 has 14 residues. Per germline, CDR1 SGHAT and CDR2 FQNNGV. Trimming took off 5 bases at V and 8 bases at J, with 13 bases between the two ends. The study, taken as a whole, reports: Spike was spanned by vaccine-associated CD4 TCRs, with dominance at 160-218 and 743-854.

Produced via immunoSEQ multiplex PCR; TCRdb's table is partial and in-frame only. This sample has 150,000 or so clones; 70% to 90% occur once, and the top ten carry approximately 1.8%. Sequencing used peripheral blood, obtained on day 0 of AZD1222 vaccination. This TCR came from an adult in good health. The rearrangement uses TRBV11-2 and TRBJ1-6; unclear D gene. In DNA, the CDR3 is TGTGCCAGCAGCCCAGACGGTGGGTATTCACCCCTCCACTTT. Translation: CASSPDGGYSPLHF.